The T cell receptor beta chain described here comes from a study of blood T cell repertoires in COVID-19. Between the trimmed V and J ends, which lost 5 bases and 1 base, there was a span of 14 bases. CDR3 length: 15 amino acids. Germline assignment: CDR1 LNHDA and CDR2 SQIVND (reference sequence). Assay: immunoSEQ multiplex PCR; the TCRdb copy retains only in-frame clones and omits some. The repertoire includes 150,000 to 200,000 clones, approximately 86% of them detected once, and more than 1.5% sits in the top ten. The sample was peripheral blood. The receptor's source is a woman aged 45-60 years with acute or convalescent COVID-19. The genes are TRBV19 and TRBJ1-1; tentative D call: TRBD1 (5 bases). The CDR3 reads CASSLQGLGNTEAFF. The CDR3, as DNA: TGTGCCAGTAGTTTGCAGGGACTAGGGAACACTGAAGCTTTCTTT.